The rows below give T cell receptor beta chains drawn from one sample of a study of cytomegalovirus exposure and HLA in healthy donors. TCRdb's table, derived via immunoSEQ multiplex PCR, lists solely in-frame clones and lacks some. This table holds 120,000 to 150,000 clones, about three quarters found once. The sequenced material came from PBMCs. Every receptor here comes from a woman between 25 and 40 years old in good health and CMV-seronegative. Each CDR3 is given without its conserved first and last residue. Fields, in order: V gene, clone size, J gene, CDR3 protein. The size field is filled for only some rows; it gives once, few, many or a size class.

v_call: TRBV2
clone_size: NA
j_call: TRBJ1-1
cdr3_aa: ASSEVRGRAEAF

v_call: TRBV6-4
clone_size: NA
j_call: TRBJ2-1
cdr3_aa: ASSAIGQGSYNEQF

v_call: TRBV6-5
clone_size: NA
j_call: TRBJ1-1
cdr3_aa: ASRTRARTEAF

v_call: TRBV9
clone_size: NA
j_call: TRBJ2-1
cdr3_aa: ASSAARGGHNEQF

v_call: TRBV7-2
clone_size: NA
j_call: TRBJ2-5
cdr3_aa: ASSLVPLRSETQY

v_call: TRBV6-5
clone_size: NA
j_call: TRBJ1-2
cdr3_aa: ASKAGDYGYT

v_call: TRBV5-6
clone_size: NA
j_call: TRBJ1-4
cdr3_aa: ASSLGQGDEKLF

v_call: TRBV6-6
clone_size: few
j_call: TRBJ1-2
cdr3_aa: ASSGGGNEGYT

v_call: TRBV19
clone_size: NA
j_call: TRBJ1-1
cdr3_aa: ASRRDRGRIEAF

v_call: TRBV29-1
clone_size: NA
j_call: TRBJ1-4
cdr3_aa: SVGGGNEKLF

v_call: TRBV6-5
clone_size: NA
j_call: TRBJ1-6
cdr3_aa: ASSSLRGVGSPLH

v_call: TRBV6-1
clone_size: few
j_call: TRBJ2-1
cdr3_aa: ASSEVGQGYNEQF

v_call: TRBV5-4
clone_size: NA
j_call: TRBJ2-3
cdr3_aa: ASSLETGPDTQY

v_call: TRBV6-1
clone_size: few
j_call: TRBJ1-1
cdr3_aa: ASMILRTSNTEAF

v_call: TRBV6-1
clone_size: NA
j_call: TRBJ2-7
cdr3_aa: ASSVAGPPYEQY

v_call: TRBV13
clone_size: NA
j_call: TRBJ2-3
cdr3_aa: ASSLWTGVGSTDTQY

v_call: TRBV28
clone_size: NA
j_call: TRBJ1-1
cdr3_aa: ASSRPQGAGAF

v_call: TRBV6-1
clone_size: NA
j_call: TRBJ1-2
cdr3_aa: ASSEWGGVTSLTYGYT

v_call: TRBV7-9
clone_size: NA
j_call: TRBJ1-1
cdr3_aa: ASGPDRENEAF

v_call: TRBV9
clone_size: NA
j_call: TRBJ2-3
cdr3_aa: ASSPGLSTDTQY

v_call: TRBV5-4
clone_size: NA
j_call: TRBJ2-5
cdr3_aa: ASSPGSNKETQY

v_call: TRBV2
clone_size: NA
j_call: TRBJ2-1
cdr3_aa: ASSRQGNEQF

v_call: TRBV27
clone_size: few
j_call: TRBJ2-7
cdr3_aa: ASSPLGASSYEQY

v_call: TRBV6-6
clone_size: NA
j_call: TRBJ1-3
cdr3_aa: AIEDRAGNTIY

v_call: TRBV6-5
clone_size: NA
j_call: TRBJ1-6
cdr3_aa: ASSGPGRGNSPLH

v_call: TRBV18
clone_size: NA
j_call: TRBJ2-7
cdr3_aa: ASSPKGGVVDEQY

v_call: TRBV11-2
clone_size: NA
j_call: TRBJ2-1
cdr3_aa: ASSLTSGGAREQF

v_call: TRBV11-3
clone_size: NA
j_call: TRBJ2-1
cdr3_aa: ASSSPGGGSYNEQF

v_call: TRBV7-2
clone_size: NA
j_call: TRBJ2-5
cdr3_aa: ASSKGGTSGRTQY

v_call: TRBV27
clone_size: NA
j_call: TRBJ1-2
cdr3_aa: ASSPHTGGSYGYT

v_call: TRBV30
clone_size: NA
j_call: TRBJ1-2
cdr3_aa: AWSHMGAGYT

v_call: TRBV5-1
clone_size: few
j_call: TRBJ1-2
cdr3_aa: ASRGQAQNNYGYT

v_call: TRBV9
clone_size: NA
j_call: TRBJ1-3
cdr3_aa: ASSGRQAEGNTIY

v_call: TRBV5-1
clone_size: NA
j_call: TRBJ1-3
cdr3_aa: ASIGPGNTIY

v_call: TRBV5-1
clone_size: NA
j_call: TRBJ1-2
cdr3_aa: ASTTDPGQVNYGYT

v_call: TRBV18
clone_size: NA
j_call: TRBJ2-1
cdr3_aa: ASSFDRGSTDEQF

v_call: TRBV9
clone_size: NA
j_call: TRBJ2-2
cdr3_aa: ASSGGQGFANTGELF

v_call: TRBV6-1
clone_size: NA
j_call: TRBJ2-7
cdr3_aa: ASRNGWWEAGEQY

v_call: TRBV7-8
clone_size: once
j_call: TRBJ1-6
cdr3_aa: ASSRFRDSPLH

v_call: TRBV5-1
clone_size: NA
j_call: TRBJ2-3
cdr3_aa: ASSIRGLAGGPGDTQY

v_call: TRBV28
clone_size: NA
j_call: TRBJ2-1
cdr3_aa: ASTVRGEQF

v_call: TRBV25-1
clone_size: NA
j_call: TRBJ2-3
cdr3_aa: ASSAGDSLRTDTQY

v_call: TRBV5-6
clone_size: NA
j_call: TRBJ2-7
cdr3_aa: ASSLDTGVEQY

v_call: TRBV5-1
clone_size: NA
j_call: TRBJ2-1
cdr3_aa: ASSSGLAGPNNEQF

v_call: TRBV7-9
clone_size: NA
j_call: TRBJ1-1
cdr3_aa: ASSLDRTGGEAF

v_call: TRBV18
clone_size: NA
j_call: TRBJ2-1
cdr3_aa: ASSPPSGGGDEQF

v_call: TRBV6-1
clone_size: NA
j_call: TRBJ1-5
cdr3_aa: ASSDGSNQPQH

v_call: TRBV15
clone_size: NA
j_call: TRBJ2-7
cdr3_aa: ATSRELAQRQQY

v_call: TRBV6-6
clone_size: NA
j_call: TRBJ2-7
cdr3_aa: ASSYSRQGDEQY

v_call: TRBV27
clone_size: NA
j_call: TRBJ2-7
cdr3_aa: ASSRRTLDWEQY

v_call: TRBV6-5
clone_size: NA
j_call: TRBJ2-7
cdr3_aa: ASSYSISSPYEQY

v_call: TRBV2
clone_size: NA
j_call: TRBJ2-5
cdr3_aa: ASSRLAITVLQETQY

v_call: TRBV4-2
clone_size: NA
j_call: TRBJ1-5
cdr3_aa: ASSHPPGQGDNQPQH

v_call: TRBV7-2
clone_size: NA
j_call: TRBJ1-5
cdr3_aa: ASSFNNQPQH

v_call: TRBV27
clone_size: NA
j_call: TRBJ2-1
cdr3_aa: ASRYYGGGYNEQF

v_call: TRBV5-5
clone_size: few
j_call: TRBJ2-5
cdr3_aa: ASSLSGGTEETQY

v_call: TRBV11-2
clone_size: NA
j_call: TRBJ2-2
cdr3_aa: ASSLTPRRGRPGELF

v_call: TRBV2
clone_size: many
j_call: TRBJ2-3
cdr3_aa: ASSDLDGGTTDTQY

v_call: TRBV11-3
clone_size: NA
j_call: TRBJ2-3
cdr3_aa: ASSLESGVTDTQY

v_call: TRBV2
clone_size: NA
j_call: TRBJ2-5
cdr3_aa: ASLQGQQETQY